This TCR beta chain was retrieved from a study of neurological immune-mediated disorders (dated by TCRdb to the late 2010s). Concerning the study at large: Peripheral blood TCR-beta repertoires from HTLV-I-associated myelopathy (HAM/TSP) patients, multiple sclerosis patients and healthy controls were compared by UMI-based sequencing. Alongside PBMC samples, the set of approximately 100 TCR-beta libraries contained longitudinal samples, technical triplicates, and paired CD4+ and CD8+ T-cell subsets that had been sorted. Each longitudinal HAM/TSP and healthy donor was sampled at 3 time-points spaced at about 3-45 month intervals. The cohort comprised roughly 69 subjects: roughly 15 HAM/TSP patients, approximately 34 multiple sclerosis patients and 20 healthy controls. Study-wide conclusions, independent of this receptor: No identical CDR3 amino acid sequences were found to be shared among expanded clones across subjects, suggesting that TCR-beta repertoires were private in all groups. TCR clonal expansion was highest in HAM/TSP patients and lowest in MS patients, with MS patients falling below even healthy controls.

The time point label corresponds to: longitudinal time-point 3. Libraries from unsorted PBMCs were made from 2 million PBMCs kept in RNAlater at -80 degrees C until RNA extraction. Peripheral blood was subjected to Ficoll-Hypaque density gradient centrifugation to isolate PBMCs, which were then cryopreserved in liquid nitrogen. cDNA was synthesized by template-switch 5'RACE using a primer with a 10-nucleotide random unique molecular identifier that tagged each TCR transcript. Over 180 million TCR-beta sequences, covering 15-18 subjects, were produced in each sequencing run. The RNeasy kit was used to extract total RNA. TCR-beta VDJ regions were amplified with primers for the TCR constant region and the 5'RACE anchor, using the KAPA Real-time Library Amplification kit. A first PCR added sample indexes and Illumina adaptors, after which a second PCR increased the library yield. After Ampure bead purification, the roughly 650 bp TCR product was size-selected on a 2% E-gel SizeSelection system. Library quality was checked on a Bioanalyzer, concentration was measured with Qubit, and libraries were quantified with the Kapa Library Quantification kit before pooling. An Illumina HiSeq 2500 was used to sequence the libraries paired-end at 2 x 150 bp. To increase sequence diversity, about 24-32% phiX was spiked into each library pool. The study's own analysis went as follows. Quality-filtered reads were processed with the UMI-based MiGEC pipeline, and over 90% of raw TCR sequences were removed by the MiGEC pipeline during error correction. IMGT germline references were used for alignment of VDJ genes, and clonotypes were defined by a unique CDR3 amino acid sequence together with V-J genes. Clonal expansion, Shannon diversity and CDR3 relatedness (CalcPairwiseDistances, ClusterSamples) were evaluated with VDJtools, and phylogenetic trees were built with CLCbio workbench. A clone was classed as expanded if it had 8 or more unique UMIs, a cutoff based on coefficient-of-variation modelling across technical triplicates. TCRdb's own reprocessing of the public reads used fastp at Q25 and MiXCR and kept productive beta chains. Entries are consolidated by CDR3 protein sequence, retaining the most common genes and DNA. None of the V and J calls come from the authors' own analysis; TCRdb made them. The sample includes around 100,000 distinct CDR3 sequences, with approximately 10% observed a single time. More than 2.5% of the sample rests with the top ten.

The sample holds many counts of this clonotype. Its recognized antigen is unknown. Relative to the germline gene, one junction end is altered; a read error may explain this. The CDR3 measures 14 amino acids from cysteine to phenylalanine. CDR3 DNA only is kept here, 42 bases in frame from base 1. According to the germline V gene, CDR1 reads MGHDK and CDR2 reads SYGVNS. The V gene is TRBV25-1 and the J gene is TRBJ1-4, with TRBD1 tentatively as D gene (6 bases match). The clonotype was recovered from a female donor with HTLV-1-associated myelopathy (HAM/TSP). Source material: PBMCs. CDR3 protein: CASSERVGGERAVF. Read as DNA, the sequence is TGTGCCAGCAGTGAACGGGTCGGGGGCGAACGCGCGGTTTTT.